This T cell receptor beta chain was sequenced for a study of cytomegalovirus exposure and HLA in healthy donors. The wider study: Most donors, roughly 77% of a few hundred genotyped, fell in the Caucasian-associated ancestry cluster.

The study ran its PCR with 60 Vbeta and 13 Jbeta primers. Per the original methods: An analysis performed later counted roughly 79 million unique TCR beta chains (around 11 million of them shared). Assay used: immunoSEQ multiplex PCR; TCRdb lists only in-frame clones, some missing. V and J calls and clone size are given by that table; D and trimming were obtained from the DNA. Of about 170,000 clones listed, 80% to 90% were seen once; the top ten hold roughly 0.69%. Study-level points and caveats: The CMV antigen specificity of a few CMV-associated chains was confirmed through in vitro analysis.

As for this clone: Its antigen is not identified.

Per the germline V gene, CDR1 is LNHDA and CDR2 is SQIVND (reference sequence). The CDR3 has 14 amino acids. After removal of 4 bases from V and 6 bases from J, the junction contained 8 bases not matched to a gene. Sequenced material: PBMCs. The J gene is TRBJ2-7, the V gene TRBV19, with 8 bases fitting TRBD2. The TCR comes from a woman aged 18-29 years in good health and CMV-seronegative. The CDR3 spells CASSTTSGPGEQYF. Written as DNA, the CDR3 is TGTGCCAGTAGTACAACTAGCGGCCCCGGCGAGCAGTACTTC. The full variable domain, with the rest looked up from reference TRBV19 and TRBJ2-7, is DGGITQSPKYLFRKEGQNVTLSCEQNLNHDAMYWYRQDPGQGLRLIYYSQIVNDFQKGDIAEGYSVSREKKESFPLTVTSAQKNPTAFYLCASSTTSGPGEQYFGPGTRLTVT.